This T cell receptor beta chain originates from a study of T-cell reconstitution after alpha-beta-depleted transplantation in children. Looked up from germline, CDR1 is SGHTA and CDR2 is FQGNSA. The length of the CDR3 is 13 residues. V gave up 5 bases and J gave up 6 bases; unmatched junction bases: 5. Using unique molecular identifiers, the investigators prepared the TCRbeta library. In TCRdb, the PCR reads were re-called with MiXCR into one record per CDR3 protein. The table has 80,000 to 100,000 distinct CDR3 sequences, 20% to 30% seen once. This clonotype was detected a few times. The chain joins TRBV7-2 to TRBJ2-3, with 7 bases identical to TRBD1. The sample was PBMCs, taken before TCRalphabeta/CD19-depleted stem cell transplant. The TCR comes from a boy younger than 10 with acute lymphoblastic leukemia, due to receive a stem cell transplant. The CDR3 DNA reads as TGTGCCAGCAGCCAGACAGGGTGGGATACGCAGTATTTT. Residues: CASSQTGWDTQYF.